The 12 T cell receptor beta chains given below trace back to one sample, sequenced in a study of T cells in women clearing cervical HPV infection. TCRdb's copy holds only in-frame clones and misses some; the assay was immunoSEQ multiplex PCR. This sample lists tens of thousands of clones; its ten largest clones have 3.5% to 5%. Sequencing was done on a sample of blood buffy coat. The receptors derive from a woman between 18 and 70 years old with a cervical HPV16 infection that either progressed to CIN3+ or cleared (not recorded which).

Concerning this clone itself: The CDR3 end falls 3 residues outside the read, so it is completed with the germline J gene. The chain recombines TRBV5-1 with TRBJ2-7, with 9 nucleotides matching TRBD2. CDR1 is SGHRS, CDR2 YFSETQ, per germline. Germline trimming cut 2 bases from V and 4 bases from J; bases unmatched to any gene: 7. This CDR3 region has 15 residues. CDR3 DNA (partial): TGCGCCAGCAGCTTAGGGAGTAGCGGGAGTTACGAG. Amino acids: CASSLGSSGSYE. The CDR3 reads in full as CASSLGSSGSYEQYF.

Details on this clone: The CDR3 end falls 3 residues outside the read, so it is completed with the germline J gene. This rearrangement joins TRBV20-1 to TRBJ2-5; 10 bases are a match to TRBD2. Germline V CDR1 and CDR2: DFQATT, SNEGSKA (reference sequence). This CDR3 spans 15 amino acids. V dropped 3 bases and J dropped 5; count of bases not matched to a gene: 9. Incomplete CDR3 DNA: TGCAGTGCTAGCGATGTAGCGGGAGGAGGTGAGACC. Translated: CSASDVAGGGET. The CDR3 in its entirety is CSASDVAGGGETQYF.

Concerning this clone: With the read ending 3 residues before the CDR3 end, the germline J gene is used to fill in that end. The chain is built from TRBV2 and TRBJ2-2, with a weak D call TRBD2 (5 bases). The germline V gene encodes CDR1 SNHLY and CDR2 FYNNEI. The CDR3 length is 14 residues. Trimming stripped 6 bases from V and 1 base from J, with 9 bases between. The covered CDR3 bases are TGTGCCAGCAGGGTCCGGGGGAACACCGGGGAG. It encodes CASRVRGNTGE. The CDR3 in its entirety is CASRVRGNTGELFF.

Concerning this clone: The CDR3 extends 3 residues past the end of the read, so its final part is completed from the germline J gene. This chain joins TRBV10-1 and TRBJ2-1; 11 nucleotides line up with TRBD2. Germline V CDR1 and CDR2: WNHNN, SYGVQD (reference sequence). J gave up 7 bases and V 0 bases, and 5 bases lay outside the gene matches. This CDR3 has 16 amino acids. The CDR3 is CASSESRASGRNEQFF. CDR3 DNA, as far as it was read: TGCGCCAGCAGTGAGTCGAGGGCTAGCGGGAGGAATGAG.

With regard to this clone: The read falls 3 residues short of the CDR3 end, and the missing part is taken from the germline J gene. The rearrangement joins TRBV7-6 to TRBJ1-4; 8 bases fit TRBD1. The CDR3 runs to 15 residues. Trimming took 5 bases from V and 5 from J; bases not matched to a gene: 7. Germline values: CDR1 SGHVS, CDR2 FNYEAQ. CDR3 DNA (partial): TGTGCCAGCAGCCTAGGCCGACAGGGGAATGAAAAA. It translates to CASSLGRQGNEK. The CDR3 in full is CASSLGRQGNEKLFF. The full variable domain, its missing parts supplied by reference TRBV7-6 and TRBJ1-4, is GAGVSQSPRYKVTKRGQDVALRCDPISGHVSLYWYRQALGQGPEFLTYFNYEAQQDKSGLPNDRFSAERPEGSISTLTIQRTEQRDSAMYRCASSLGRQGNEKLFFGSGTQLSVL.

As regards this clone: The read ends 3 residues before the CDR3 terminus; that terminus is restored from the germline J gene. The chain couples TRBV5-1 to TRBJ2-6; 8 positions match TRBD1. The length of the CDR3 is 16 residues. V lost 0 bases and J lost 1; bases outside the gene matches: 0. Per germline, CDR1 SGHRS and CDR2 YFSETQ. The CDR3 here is CASSLGTGSGANVLTF. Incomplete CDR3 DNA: TGCGCCAGCAGCTTGGGGACAGGGTCTGGGGCCAACGTC.

The CDR3 sequence: CASSQEWGTNYGYTF. CDR3 DNA, as far as it was read: TGCGCCAGCAGCCAAGAGTGGGGCACTAACTATGGC. The chain links TRBV4-1 to TRBJ1-2, with a tentative D call TRBD1 (5 bases). The read comes to an end 3 residues before the CDR3 does, leaving the germline J gene to fill in the end. Germline CDR1 reads MGHRA; CDR2 reads YSYEKL. V lost 0 bases and J lost 0, with 8 bases in between. This CDR3 contains 15 residues.

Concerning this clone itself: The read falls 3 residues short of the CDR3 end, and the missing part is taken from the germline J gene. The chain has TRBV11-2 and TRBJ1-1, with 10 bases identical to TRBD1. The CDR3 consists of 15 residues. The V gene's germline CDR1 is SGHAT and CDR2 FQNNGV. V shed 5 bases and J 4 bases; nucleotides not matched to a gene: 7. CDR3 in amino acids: CASSEDRGLGTEAFF. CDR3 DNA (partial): TGTGCCAGCAGCGAAGACAGGGGGCTTGGCACTGAA.

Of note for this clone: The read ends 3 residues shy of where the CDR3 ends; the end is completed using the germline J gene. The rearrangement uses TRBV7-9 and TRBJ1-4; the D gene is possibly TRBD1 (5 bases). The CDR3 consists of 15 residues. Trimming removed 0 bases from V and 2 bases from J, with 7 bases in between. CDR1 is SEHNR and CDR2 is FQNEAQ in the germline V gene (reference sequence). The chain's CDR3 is CASSLAQGTNEKLFF. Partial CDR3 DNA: TGTGCCAGCAGCTTAGCGCAGGGTACTAATGAAAAA.

CDR3 DNA (partial): TGTGCCTGGACCGACAGAGAGAACACTGAA. Protein product: CAWTDRENTE. In full, the CDR3 reads CAWTDRENTEAFF. The chain links TRBV30 to TRBJ1-1, with D perhaps TRBD1 (5 bases). The missing CDR3 end, 3 residues past where the read stops, is filled in from the germline J gene. This CDR3 comprises 13 residues. V was pared by 4 bases and J by 1 base, with 10 bases between. From germline, CDR1 is GTSNPN and CDR2 SVGIG (reference sequence).

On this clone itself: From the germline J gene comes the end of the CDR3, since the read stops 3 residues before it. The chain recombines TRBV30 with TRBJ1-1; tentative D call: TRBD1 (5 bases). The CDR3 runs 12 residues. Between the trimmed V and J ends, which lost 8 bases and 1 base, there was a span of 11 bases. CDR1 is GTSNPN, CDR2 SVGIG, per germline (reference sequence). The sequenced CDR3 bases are TGTGCCCGAAGGACACAGAACACTGAA. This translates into CARRTQNTE. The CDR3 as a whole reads CARRTQNTEAFF.

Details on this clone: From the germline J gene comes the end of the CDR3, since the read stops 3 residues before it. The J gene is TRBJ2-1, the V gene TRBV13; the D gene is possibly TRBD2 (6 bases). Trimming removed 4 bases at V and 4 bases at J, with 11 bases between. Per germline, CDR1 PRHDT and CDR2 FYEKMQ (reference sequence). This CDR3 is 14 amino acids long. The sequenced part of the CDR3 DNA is TGTGCCAGCAGCTCCTCCGGGACTTACAATGAG. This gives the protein CASSSSGTYNE. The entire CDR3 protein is CASSSSGTYNEQFF.